These 26 T cell receptor beta chains originate from one sample sequenced in a study of cytomegalovirus exposure and HLA in healthy donors. PCR employed 60 Vbeta and 13 Jbeta primers. Data came from immunoSEQ multiplex PCR; TCRdb stores just in-frame clones and leaves some out. The sample comprises around 170,000 clones, approximately 80% of which are singletons, and around 3% rests with the top ten. Sequencing used PBMCs. The source is a woman between 50 and 59 years old in good health and CMV-seropositive.

The rearrangement links TRBV18 to TRBJ1-6; 9 nucleotides align to TRBD1. Germline V CDR1 and CDR2: KGHSH, LQKENI. The junction had 7 bases not matched to a gene; V was cut back by 6 bases and J by 7 bases. This CDR3 contains 15 residues. Here the CDR3 reads CASSQLGQGNSPLHF. The DNA of the CDR3 is TGTGCCAGCTCGCAACTCGGACAGGGGAATTCACCCCTCCACTTT.

J is TRBJ2-1 and V is TRBV15; D perhaps matches TRBD2 (5 bases). With 0 bases removed from V and 0 bases from J, the gap between germline ends came to 15 bases. CDR3 length: 18 amino acids. Per germline, CDR1 LNHNV and CDR2 YYDKDF (reference sequence). CDR3: CATSRDKAADLSYNEQFF. CDR3 bases: TGTGCCACCAGCAGAGATAAAGCGGCAGACCTCTCCTACAATGAGCAGTTCTTC.

The chain employs TRBV6-1 and TRBJ1-3; D is uncertain. CDR1 and CDR2 from the germline V gene are MNHNS and SASEGT. With 7 bases removed from V and 2 bases from J, the gap between germline ends came to 12 bases. The CDR3 length is 14 residues. CDR3 bases: TGTGCCAGCAATTTCCTCCAGGCTGGAAACACCATATATTTT. Amino acid sequence: CASNFLQAGNTIYF.

The genes are TRBV4-2 and TRBJ2-4, with D unclear. The ends were cut back, 0 bases at V and 4 bases at J, with 7 bases in the middle. The germline V gene has CDR1 LGHNA and CDR2 YNFKEQ. The CDR3 sequence is 14 residues long. CDR3 amino acids: CASSQDRVKNIQYF. In nucleotides, the CDR3 is TGTGCCAGCAGCCAAGATCGGGTAAAAAACATTCAGTACTTC.

The chain carries TRBV6-5 and TRBJ1-1; D call uncertain. The CDR3 runs to 13 residues. Germline loops: CDR1 MNHEY, CDR2 SVGAGI. The V and J ends lost 5 bases and 4 bases respectively, with 11 bases between them. The CDR3 spells CASSEQSTTEAFF. CDR3 nucleotides: TGTGCCAGCAGTGAACAGTCAACCACTGAAGCTTTCTTT.

The V gene is TRBV5-8, the J gene TRBJ2-7; possibly TRBD2 for D (5 bases). The ends were cut back, 6 bases at V and 0 bases at J, with 10 bases in the middle. The germline gives CDR1 SGHTS, CDR2 YDEGEE. This CDR3 is 13 amino acids long. The CDR3 protein is CASKSRDSYEQYF. In DNA, the CDR3 is TGTGCCAGCAAGTCCCGGGACTCCTACGAGCAGTACTTC.

This rearrangement joins TRBV13 to TRBJ1-1; possible D gene TRBD1, 6 bases. CDR3 size: 13 residues. Germline V gives CDR1 PRHDT, CDR2 FYEKMQ (reference sequence). Trimming took off 4 bases at V and 9 bases at J, with 15 bases between the two ends. The CDR3 spells CASSYPLGHQAFF. CDR3 nucleotide sequence: TGTGCCAGCAGCTACCCCCTGGGACATCAAGCTTTCTTT. The full variable domain, its missing parts supplied by reference TRBV13 and TRBJ1-1, is AAGVIQSPRHLIKEKRETATLKCYPIPRHDTVYWYQQGPGQDPQFLISFYEKMQSDKGSIPDRFSAQQFSDYHSELNMSSLELGDSALYFCASSYPLGHQAFFGQGTRLTVV.

This clone is a singleton in its sample. J is TRBJ2-3 and V is TRBV7-3; D is unclear. Germline V gives CDR1 SGHTA, CDR2 FQGTGA. CDR3 size: 16 residues. With 5 bases removed from V and 4 bases from J, the gap between germline ends came to 19 bases. The DNA for the CDR3 is TGTGCCAGCAGCCCATCGCCTGCGGCGGTCCCAGATACGCAGTATTTT. It encodes CASSPSPAAVPDTQYF.

The chain uses TRBV5-1 and TRBJ2-3, with no clear D. The CDR3 has 17 residues. CDR1 is SGHRS, CDR2 YFSETQ, per germline. Between the trimmed V and J ends, which lost 4 bases and 2 bases, there was a span of 20 bases. The CDR3 sequence: CASSLVSGIPPTDTQYF. The CDR3 DNA sequence: TGCGCCAGCAGCCTCGTTTCAGGCATTCCACCCACAGATACGCAGTATTTT. Filled out from reference TRBV5-1 and TRBJ2-3, the complete variable domain reads KAGVTQTPRYLIKTRGQQVTLSCSPISGHRSVSWYQQTPGQGLQFLFEYFSETQRNKGNFPGRFSGRQFSNSRSEMNVSTLELGDSALYLCASSLVSGIPPTDTQYFGPGTRLTVL.

The table lists this clone with a few counts. The chain recombines TRBV6-6 with TRBJ2-5; the D gene is possibly TRBD2 (5 bases). Germline loops: CDR1 MNHNY, CDR2 SVGAGI (reference sequence). The CDR3 consists of 14 residues. Trimming pared 4 bases from V and 2 bases from J, leaving 11 bases between. This chain's CDR3 is CASSFAERQETQYF. Written as DNA, the CDR3 is TGTGCCAGCAGTTTCGCAGAGCGGCAAGAGACCCAGTACTTC.

CDR3 amino acids: CASSLEGGQRYQPQHF. CDR3 in DNA: TGTGCCAGCAGCTTAGAAGGGGGACAGAGATATCAGCCCCAGCATTTT. The chain recombines TRBV7-8 with TRBJ1-5, with 7 bases that match TRBD1. Unmatched junction bases numbered 8, after V lost 1 base and J lost 5 bases. CDR1 is SGHVS and CDR2 is FQNEAQ in the germline V gene. There are 16 residues in the CDR3.

This chain links TRBV28 with TRBJ1-2; possible D gene TRBD1, 6 bases. Trimming shortened V by 4 bases and J by 3 bases, and 18 bases separated the two germline ends. This CDR3 spans 16 amino acids. Germline CDR1 is MDHEN and CDR2 is SYDVKM. CDR3 amino acids: CASSSPLLQGHYGYTF. The CDR3, as DNA: TGTGCCAGCAGTTCGCCCCTTTTACAGGGACACTATGGCTACACCTTC.

The J gene is TRBJ1-1, the V gene TRBV6-5; D not certain. The V end was cut by 0 bases, the J end by 0 bases, with 8 bases between. This CDR3 is built from 15 residues. Per germline, CDR1 MNHEY and CDR2 SVGAGI. The CDR3 loop is CASSYSKHMNTEAFF. CDR3 nucleotide sequence: TGTGCCAGCAGTTACTCGAAACACATGAACACTGAAGCTTTCTTT.

CDR3 in amino acids: CASSYAGGGQPQHF. The CDR3 region has the DNA TGTGCCAGCAGTTACGCAGGGGGAGGTCAGCCCCAGCATTTT. This rearrangement joins TRBV6-5 to TRBJ1-5, with TRBD1 matching over 7 bases. This CDR3 is 14 amino acids long. Germline CDR1 MNHEY, CDR2 SVGAGI. V shed 2 bases and J 6 bases; nucleotides not matched to a gene: 4.

A single count supports this clone. V gene TRBV2 combines with J gene TRBJ2-4; the match to TRBD2 covers 8 bases. Germline V gene lookup returns CDR1 SNHLY and CDR2 FYNNEI. CDR3 length: 15 amino acids. J was trimmed by 4 bases and V by 3 bases; bases with no gene match: 5. CDR3 in DNA: TGTGCCAGCAGTGAGGTCCGGGGGGGGAAAAACATTCAGTACTTC. The encoded protein is CASSEVRGGKNIQYF.

To note about this clone: The junction and the germline gene differ at one end; a read error may be behind it. The V and J genes are TRBV10-3 and TRBJ2-2; D perhaps matches TRBD1 (5 bases). The germline V gene encodes CDR1 ENHRY and CDR2 SYGVKD. CDR3 length equals 15 residues. CDR3 sequence reads: CAISEWPGNAGELFF. In DNA form, the CDR3 reads TGTGCCATCAGTGAATGGCCAGGGAACGCCGGGGAGCTGTTTTTT.

J is TRBJ1-3 and V is TRBV7-9; TRBD1 matches at 9 bases. The CDR3 covers 17 residues. The germline V gene encodes CDR1 SEHNR and CDR2 FQNEAQ (reference sequence). V shed 5 bases, J shed 1 base, and the junction held 9 bases outside the gene matches. This CDR3 reads CASSPRPGTGSGNTIYF. The CDR3 nucleotides are TGTGCCAGCAGCCCACGTCCCGGGACAGGGTCTGGAAACACCATATATTTT.

This clone was seen a single time. The chain carries TRBV18 and TRBJ1-4; 7 positions match TRBD1. Germline-derived CDR1 and CDR2 are KGHSH and LQKENI. V lost 3 bases and J lost 3; bases outside the gene matches: 4. This CDR3 spans 15 amino acids. The CDR3 spells CASSPRTGPNEKLFF. In DNA, the CDR3 is TGTGCCAGCTCACCTCGGACAGGTCCTAATGAAAAACTGTTTTTT. Based on the CDR3 plus reference TRBV18 and TRBJ1-4, the full variable domain is NAGVMQNPRHLVRRRGQEARLRCSPMKGHSHVYWYRQLPEEGLKFMVYLQKENIIDESGMPKERFSAEFPKEGPSILRIQQVVRGDSAAYFCASSPRTGPNEKLFFGSGTQLSVL.

The CDR3 protein is CASRRVLNQPQHF. The CDR3 nucleotides are TGTGCCAGCAGACGGGTTCTCAATCAGCCCCAGCATTTT. The V and J genes are TRBV5-8 and TRBJ1-5; no firm D call. The CDR3 totals 13 residues. V was shortened by 5 bases and J by 3 bases, with 9 bases between the two germline ends. Germline lookup yields CDR1 SGHTS and CDR2 YDEGEE.

The chain is built from TRBV5-6 and TRBJ1-2, with D perhaps matching TRBD1 (5 bases). V shed 3 bases and J shed 3 bases, with 12 bases lying between them. This CDR3 spans 14 amino acids. CDR1 and CDR2 (germline): SGHDT, YYEEEE. CDR3 protein: CASSSTGGDYGYTF. The CDR3 nucleotides are TGTGCCAGCAGCTCAACGGGGGGGGACTATGGCTACACCTTC.

Note on this clone: The junction differs from germline at one of its ends, possibly a read error. The V gene is TRBV6-1, the J gene TRBJ1-2, with 7 positions matching TRBD1. Germline V gives CDR1 MNHNS, CDR2 SASEGT. The CDR3 sequence is 14 residues long. This chain's CDR3 is CAISEGGTGAYYTF. The CDR3 nucleotides read TGTGCCATCAGTGAAGGGGGAACAGGGGCTTACTACACCTTC.

This clone showed up just once. Other nucleotide sequences from this sample produce the same CDR3. V is TRBV2 and J is TRBJ1-5; D perhaps matches TRBD1 (6 bases). The CDR3 consists of 12 residues. V gave up 7 bases and J gave up 4 bases, with 8 bases separating them. CDR1 and CDR2 (germline): SNHLY, FYNNEI. The CDR3 DNA follows: TGTGCCAGCACTACAGGGAATCAGCCCCAGCATTTT. Encoded protein: CASTTGNQPQHF.

J is TRBJ2-5 and V is TRBV28; 8 bases are shared with TRBD1. J lost 3 bases, V lost 4 bases, and 4 bases had no gene match. There are 14 residues in the CDR3. Germline CDR1 is MDHEN and CDR2 is SYDVKM. The chain's CDR3 is CASSYTGGEETQYF. The CDR3 DNA follows: TGTGCCAGCAGTTATACAGGGGGTGAAGAGACCCAGTACTTC.

The CDR3 DNA is TGTGCCAGCAGCTTAAAGCTAGCGGGGGGGCCTGGAGAGACCCAGTACTTC. The encoded protein is CASSLKLAGGPGETQYF. This chain joins TRBV7-6 and TRBJ2-5; 12 bases agree with TRBD2. With 2 bases clipped from V and 4 bases from J, the junction kept 8 bases outside the gene matches. The CDR3 loop spans 17 amino acids. Germline V CDR1 and CDR2: SGHVS, FNYEAQ.

The chain joins TRBV28 to TRBJ2-1; 9 bases match TRBD1. Looked up from germline, CDR1 is MDHEN and CDR2 is SYDVKM. Trimming cost V 5 bases and J 7 bases; bases outside gene matches: 3. The CDR3 covers 13 residues. The CDR3 nucleotides are TGTGCCAGCAGTCAACAGGGGGCAAATGAGCAGTTCTTC. Encoded protein: CASSQQGANEQFF.

About this clone: This sample includes further DNA sequences coding for the same CDR3. The chain links TRBV18 to TRBJ1-2; D not certain. The V gene lost 3 bases and the J gene lost 3 bases, with 8 bases spanning the gap. The CDR3 loop spans 13 amino acids. Germline CDR1 and CDR2: KGHSH and LQKENI. CDR3 amino acids: CASSPDGDYGYTF. Written as DNA, the CDR3 is TGTGCCAGCTCACCCGACGGGGACTATGGCTACACCTTC.